This T cell receptor (beta chain) was sequenced for a study of T cells after yellow fever vaccination. Study overall: Some fractions had low cell numbers, and these were prepared with SMART-Seq v4 Ultra Low Input. Overall study results and limits: The booster response re-showed most primary clones: roughly 97% CD4, more than 80% CD8. The appearance of a small share of clonotypes in both CD4 and CD8 compartments was observed.

The CDR3 extends over 12 amino acids. V dropped 2 bases and J dropped 10 bases, with 8 bases sitting between them. This clonotype appeared many times. Antigen specificity is unknown. For TCR, cDNA came from 5'RACE template switching, which added a universal primer site and UMIs. One entry per CDR3 protein results from TCRdb running MiXCR on the 5' RACE reads. The table records 300,000 to 350,000 distinct CDR3 sequences, roughly 4.3% of them present only once. This clonotype originated in a man aged 18 to 30 who received the YFV17D yellow fever vaccine. Sequences were derived from PBMCs, sampled 15 days after the yellow fever booster vaccination. The V and J genes are TRBV12-3 or TRBV12-4 and TRBJ1-4; no definite D call. CDR3 amino acids: CASSLIGRKLFF. In DNA, the CDR3 is TGTGCCAGCAGTTTAATTGGCAGAAAACTGTTTTTT.